This T cell receptor beta chain was obtained from a study of glioma-infiltrating T cells after dendritic cell vaccination. Study-level information: Patients received autologous tumor lysate-pulsed dendritic cell vaccination between about 2003 and 2012.

The CDR3 spans 15 residues. CDR1 is SGHAT, CDR2 FQNNGV, per germline. V gave up 7 bases and J gave up 10 bases; unmatched junction bases: 16. The primer mix had 60 V beta and 13 J beta primers. The table came from immunoSEQ multiplex PCR; TCRdb's copy has only in-frame clones and leaves some out. The data hold around 58,000 clones, with roughly 80% observed a single time. This clone was recorded only once. The chain combines TRBV11-2 with TRBJ1-1, with TRBD1 identical over 9 bases. The sequences come from blood, collected before dendritic cell vaccination. This TCR derives from a human donor with glioblastoma. The CDR3, as DNA: TGTGCCAGCAACCAGAAAACACAGGGGGCGCTCCCAGCTTTCTTT. It encodes CASNQKTQGALPAFF.